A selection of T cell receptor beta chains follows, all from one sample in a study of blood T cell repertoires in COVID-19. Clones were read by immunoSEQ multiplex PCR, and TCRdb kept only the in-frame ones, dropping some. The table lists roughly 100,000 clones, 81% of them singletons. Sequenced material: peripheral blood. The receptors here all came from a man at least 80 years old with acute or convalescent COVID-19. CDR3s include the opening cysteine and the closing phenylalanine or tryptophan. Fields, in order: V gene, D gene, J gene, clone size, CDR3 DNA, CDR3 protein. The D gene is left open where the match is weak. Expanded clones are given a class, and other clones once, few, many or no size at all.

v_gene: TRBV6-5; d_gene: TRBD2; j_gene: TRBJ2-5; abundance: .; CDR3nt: TGTGCCAGCACCCTAGCGGGGGGACTTGGGGAGACCCAGTACTTC; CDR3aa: CASTLAGGLGETQYF
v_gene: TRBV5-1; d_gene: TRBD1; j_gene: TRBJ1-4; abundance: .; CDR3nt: TGCGCCAGCAGCTTGACAGGGGCCGTAACTAATGAAAAACTGTTTTTT; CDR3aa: CASSLTGAVTNEKLFF
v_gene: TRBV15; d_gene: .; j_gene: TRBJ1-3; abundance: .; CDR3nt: TGTGCCACCAGCAGAGGTTCCCGCAGGGACTCTGGAAACACCATATATTTT; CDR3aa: CATSRGSRRDSGNTIYF
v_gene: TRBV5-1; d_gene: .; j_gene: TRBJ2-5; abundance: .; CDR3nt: TGCGCCAGCAGCTTACAGGGGAGGAAGGGTCAAGAGACCCAGTACTTC; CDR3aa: CASSLQGRKGQETQYF
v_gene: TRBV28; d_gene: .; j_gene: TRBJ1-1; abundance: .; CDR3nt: TGTGCCAGCAGTTTCCGTTCTAGGGGCCTCCCAGCTTTCTTT; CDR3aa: CASSFRSRGLPAFF
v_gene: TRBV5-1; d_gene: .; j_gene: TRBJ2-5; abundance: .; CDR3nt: TGCGCCAGCAGCTCTGGACAGCAAGAGACCCAGTACTTC; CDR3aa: CASSSGQQETQYF
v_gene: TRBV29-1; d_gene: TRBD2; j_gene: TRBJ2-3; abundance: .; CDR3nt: TGCAGCGCAACAAGACTAGCGGGAGTTACAGATACGCAGTATTTT; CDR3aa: CSATRLAGVTDTQYF
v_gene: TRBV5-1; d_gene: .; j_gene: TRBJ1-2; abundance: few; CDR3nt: TGCGCCAGCAGCTTGGTTACGGGGAACTATGGCTACACCTTC; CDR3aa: CASSLVTGNYGYTF
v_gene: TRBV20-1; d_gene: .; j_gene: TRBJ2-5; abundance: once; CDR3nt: TGCAGTGCTAGAACTGAGGAGACCCAGTACTTC; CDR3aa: CSARTEETQYF
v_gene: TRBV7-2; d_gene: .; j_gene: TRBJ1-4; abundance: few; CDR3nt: TGTGCCAGCAGCTTAGTGACAGGCACCGGGAATGAAAAACTGTTTTTT; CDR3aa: CASSLVTGTGNEKLFF
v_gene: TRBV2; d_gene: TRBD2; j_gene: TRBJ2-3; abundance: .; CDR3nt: TGTGCCAGCAGTGTAACTAGCGGGAGTATGGATACGCAGTATTTT; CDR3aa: CASSVTSGSMDTQYF
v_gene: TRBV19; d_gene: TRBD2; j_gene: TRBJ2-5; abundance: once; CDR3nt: TGTGCCAGTATGGCGGGGGGCGGGCAAGAGACCCAGTACTTC; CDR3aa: CASMAGGGQETQYF
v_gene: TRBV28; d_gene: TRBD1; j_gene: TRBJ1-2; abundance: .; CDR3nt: TGTGCCAGCACTGGACAGGTGGATGGCTACACCTTC; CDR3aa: CASTGQVDGYTF
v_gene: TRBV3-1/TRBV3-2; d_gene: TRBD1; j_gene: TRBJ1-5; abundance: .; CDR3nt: TGTGCCAGCAGCCCTACAGGGGCGCGCAATCAGCCCCAGCATTTT; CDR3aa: CASSPTGARNQPQHF
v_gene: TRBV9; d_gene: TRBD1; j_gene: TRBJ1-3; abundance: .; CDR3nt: TGTGCCAGCAGCGTAGTGGGGACAGGCGGAAACACCATATATTTT; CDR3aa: CASSVVGTGGNTIYF
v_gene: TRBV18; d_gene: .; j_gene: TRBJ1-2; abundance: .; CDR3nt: TGTGCCAGCTCACCACAGGACAGCTATGGCTACACCTTC; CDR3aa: CASSPQDSYGYTF
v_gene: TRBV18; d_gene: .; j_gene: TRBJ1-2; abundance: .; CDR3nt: TGTGCCAGCTCACCATCCACCAGGGCCTACTATGGCTACACCTTC; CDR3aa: CASSPSTRAYYGYTF
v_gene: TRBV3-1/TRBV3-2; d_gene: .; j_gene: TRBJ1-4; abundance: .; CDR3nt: TGTGCCAGCAGCAAACAGATGGCTAATGAAAAACTGTTTTTT; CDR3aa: CASSKQMANEKLFF
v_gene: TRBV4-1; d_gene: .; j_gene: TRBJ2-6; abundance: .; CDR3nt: TGCGCCAGCAGCCAAGATCTGCAGATGGTATATGGGGCCAACGTCCTGACTTTC; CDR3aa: CASSQDLQMVYGANVLTF
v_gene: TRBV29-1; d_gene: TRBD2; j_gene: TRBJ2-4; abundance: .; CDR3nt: TGCAGCGTTGCGACTAGCGCTGAAAACATTCAGTACTTC; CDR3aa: CSVATSAENIQYF
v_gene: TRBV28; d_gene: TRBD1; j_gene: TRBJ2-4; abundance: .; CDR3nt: TGTGCCAGCAGCCCCTGGAGGCACAGGGGGGAGGCCAAAAACATTCAGTACTTC; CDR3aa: CASSPWRHRGEAKNIQYF
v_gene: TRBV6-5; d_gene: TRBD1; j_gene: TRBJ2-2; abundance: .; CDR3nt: TGTGCCAGCAGTCTACAGGGGTGGGCCGGGGAGCTGTTTTTT; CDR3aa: CASSLQGWAGELFF
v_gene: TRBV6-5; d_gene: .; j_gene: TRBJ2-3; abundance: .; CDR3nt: TGTGCCAGCAGGGAGACAGATACGCAGTATTTT; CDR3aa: CASRETDTQYF
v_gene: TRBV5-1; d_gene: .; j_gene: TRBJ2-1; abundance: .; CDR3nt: TGCGCCAGCAGCACAAGGGGAGGAGATGAGCAGTTCTTC; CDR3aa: CASSTRGGDEQFF
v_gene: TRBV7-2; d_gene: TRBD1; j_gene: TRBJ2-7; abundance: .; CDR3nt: TGTGCCAGCAGCTGGGGACAGGGATCCTACGAGCAGTACTTC; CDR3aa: CASSWGQGSYEQYF
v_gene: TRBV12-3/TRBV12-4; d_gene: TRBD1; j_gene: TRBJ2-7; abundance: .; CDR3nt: TGTGCCAGCAGTAGGACAGGGACCTACGAGCAGTACTTC; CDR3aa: CASSRTGTYEQYF
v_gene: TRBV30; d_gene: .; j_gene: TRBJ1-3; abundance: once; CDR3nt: TGTGCCTGGTTGCAGGGGCGCTCTGGAAACACCATATATTTT; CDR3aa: CAWLQGRSGNTIYF
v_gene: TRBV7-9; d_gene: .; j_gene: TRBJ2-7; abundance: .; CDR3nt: TGTGCCAGCAGCTTCCGTAGCGGTAGGGGACACGAGCAGTACTTC; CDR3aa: CASSFRSGRGHEQYF
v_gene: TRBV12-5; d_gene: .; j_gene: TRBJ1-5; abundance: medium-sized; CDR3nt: TGTGCTAGTGGTTTGGTACTTGGGCCTCAGCCCCAGCATTTT; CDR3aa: CASGLVLGPQPQHF
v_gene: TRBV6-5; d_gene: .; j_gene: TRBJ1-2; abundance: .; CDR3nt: TGTGCCACCGGACTGAGCTATGGCTACACCTTC; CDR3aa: CATGLSYGYTF
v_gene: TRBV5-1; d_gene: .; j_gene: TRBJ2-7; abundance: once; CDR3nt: TGCGCCAGCAGCTTGGATCAGGGCCCCTACGAGCAGTACTTC; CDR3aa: CASSLDQGPYEQYF
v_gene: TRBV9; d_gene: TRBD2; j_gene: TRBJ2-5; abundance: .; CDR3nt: TGTGCCAGCAGCGAGGCCCCAGCGGGGGGATCTCAAGAGACCCAGTACTTC; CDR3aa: CASSEAPAGGSQETQYF
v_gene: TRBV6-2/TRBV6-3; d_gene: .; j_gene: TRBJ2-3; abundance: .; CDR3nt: TGTGCCAGCAGTTACAGTGGCCTCGGCACAGATACGCAGTATTTT; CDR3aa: CASSYSGLGTDTQYF
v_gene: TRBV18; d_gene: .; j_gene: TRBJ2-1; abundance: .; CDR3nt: TGTGCCAGCTCAAAACCGGGACTCCGGAATGAGCAGTTCTTC; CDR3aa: CASSKPGLRNEQFF
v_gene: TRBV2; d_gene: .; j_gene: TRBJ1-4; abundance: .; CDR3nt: TGTGCCAGCAAAGTGAGGTCTACTAATGAAAAACTGTTTTTT; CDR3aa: CASKVRSTNEKLFF
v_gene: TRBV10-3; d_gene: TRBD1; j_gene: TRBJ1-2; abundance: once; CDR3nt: TGTGCCATCAGCCAAACGGACAGGGGAAGCTATGGCTACACCTTC; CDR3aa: CAISQTDRGSYGYTF
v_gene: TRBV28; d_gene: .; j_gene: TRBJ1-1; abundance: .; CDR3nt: TGTGCCAGCAGTTTATTCCAGGGTAGAGCTTTCTTT; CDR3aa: CASSLFQGRAFF
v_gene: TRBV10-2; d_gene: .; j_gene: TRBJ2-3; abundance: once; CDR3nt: TGCGCCAGCAGACTAGTCAGCACAGATACGCAGTATTTT; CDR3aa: CASRLVSTDTQYF
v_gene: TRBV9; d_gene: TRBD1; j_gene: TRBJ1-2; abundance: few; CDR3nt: TGTGCCAGCAGCGTAACAGGGGGCGCGGGTGGCTACACCTTC; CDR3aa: CASSVTGGAGGYTF
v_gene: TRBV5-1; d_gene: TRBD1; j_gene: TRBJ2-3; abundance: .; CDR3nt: TGCGCCAGCACCAGACAGGGGATAAGGACAGATACGCAGTATTTT; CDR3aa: CASTRQGIRTDTQYF
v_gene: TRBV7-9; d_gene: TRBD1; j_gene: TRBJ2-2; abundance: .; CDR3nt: TGTGCCAGCAGCACCTGGACAGGGGGTTACACCGGGGAGCTGTTTTTT; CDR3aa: CASSTWTGGYTGELFF
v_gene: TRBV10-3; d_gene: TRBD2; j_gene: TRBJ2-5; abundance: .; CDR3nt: TGTGCCATCAGTGAAAGCGGGGGGGTCGGAGAGACCCAGTACTTC; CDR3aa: CAISESGGVGETQYF
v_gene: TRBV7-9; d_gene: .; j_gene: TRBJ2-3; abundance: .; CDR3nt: TGTGCCAGCAGCTTAGTGGGCCGCCTAGATACGCAGTATTTT; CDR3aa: CASSLVGRLDTQYF
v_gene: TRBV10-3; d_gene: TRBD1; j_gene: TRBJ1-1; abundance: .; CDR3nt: TGTGCCATCAGTCCCGGGACAGGGGGAGTGAGGTCCGAGACTACTGAAGCTTTCTTT; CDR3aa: CAISPGTGGVRSETTEAFF
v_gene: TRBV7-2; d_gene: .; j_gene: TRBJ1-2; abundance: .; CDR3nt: TGTGCCAGCAGCGGGAGGAGAACGGGCTACACCTTC; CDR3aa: CASSGRRTGYTF
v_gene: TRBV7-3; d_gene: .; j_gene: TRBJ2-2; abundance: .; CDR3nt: TGTGCCAGCAGCTCACAACAGGGCATGCAGGCCGGGGAGCTGTTTTTT; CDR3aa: CASSSQQGMQAGELFF
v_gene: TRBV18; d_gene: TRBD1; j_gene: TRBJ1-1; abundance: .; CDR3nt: TGTGCCAGCTCACCTCCCGGGACAGGGGTGCACACTGAAGCTTTCTTT; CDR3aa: CASSPPGTGVHTEAFF
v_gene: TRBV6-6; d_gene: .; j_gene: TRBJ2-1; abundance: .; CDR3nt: TGTGCCAGCAGCGGGGTTGGGAATGAGCAGTTCTTC; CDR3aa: CASSGVGNEQFF
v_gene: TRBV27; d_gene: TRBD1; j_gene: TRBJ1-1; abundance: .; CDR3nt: TGTGCCAGCAGTAACCACAGGGGGCTGGGGGATGAAGCTTTCTTT; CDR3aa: CASSNHRGLGDEAFF
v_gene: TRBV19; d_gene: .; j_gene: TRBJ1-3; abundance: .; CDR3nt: TGTGCCAGTAGGAGCTCTGGAAACACCATATATTTT; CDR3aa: CASRSSGNTIYF
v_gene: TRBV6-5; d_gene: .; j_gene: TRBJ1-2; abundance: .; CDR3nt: TGTGCCAGCAGATCCGGGGTGGGGGGCTATGGCTACACCTTC; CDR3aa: CASRSGVGGYGYTF
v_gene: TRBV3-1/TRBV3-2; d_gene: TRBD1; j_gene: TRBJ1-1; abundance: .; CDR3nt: TGTGCCAGCAGCCACTCAGGGGGTGGGGGCACTGAAGCTTTCTTT; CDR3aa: CASSHSGGGGTEAFF
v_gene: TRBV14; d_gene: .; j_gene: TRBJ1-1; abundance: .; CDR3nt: TGTGCCAGCAGCCAAGATCTGGGGGCCTCTGTAGCTTTCTTT; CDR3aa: CASSQDLGASVAFF
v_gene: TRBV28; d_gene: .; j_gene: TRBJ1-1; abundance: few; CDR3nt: TGTGCCAGCAGTCCCTTCACTGAAGCTTTCTTT; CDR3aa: CASSPFTEAFF
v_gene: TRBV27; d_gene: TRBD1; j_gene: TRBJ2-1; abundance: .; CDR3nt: TGTGCCAGCAGTTTATCGATGGGGACAGAGTGGGCACCCAATGAGCAGTTCTTC; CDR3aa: CASSLSMGTEWAPNEQFF
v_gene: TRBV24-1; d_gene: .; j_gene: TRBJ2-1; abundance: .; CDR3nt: TGTGCCACCAGTTACGGTTCCCACAATGAGCAGTTCTTC; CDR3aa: CATSYGSHNEQFF
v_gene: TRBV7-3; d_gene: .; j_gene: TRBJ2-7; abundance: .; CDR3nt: TGTGCCAGCAGCCTATCTGGGGCGAAAGGGTACGAGCAGTACTTC; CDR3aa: CASSLSGAKGYEQYF
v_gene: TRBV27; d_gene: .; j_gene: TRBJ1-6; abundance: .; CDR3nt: TGTGCCAGTCGCGGGACCGCAATGCGCGATTCACCCCTCCACTTT; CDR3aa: CASRGTAMRDSPLHF